This T cell receptor beta chain came from a study of cytomegalovirus exposure and HLA in healthy donors. Regarding the study as a whole: The authors enumerated 180 or so TCR beta chains as linked to cytomegalovirus.

In regard to this clone: The antigen is unknown.

The CDR3 length is 18 residues. Trimming cost V 4 bases and J 4 bases; bases outside gene matches: 13. Germline CDR1 is MGHRA and CDR2 is YSYEKL. With 60 Vbeta and 13 Jbeta primers, the PCR was carried out. Sequencing used immunoSEQ multiplex PCR; TCRdb keeps in-frame clones, though not all of them. Of around 140,000 clones in the sample, 82% were seen once. This chain links TRBV4-1 with TRBJ2-1, with 10 bases that match TRBD1. Sequenced material: PBMCs. The receptor comes from a woman aged 50 to 65 in good health and CMV-seropositive. The CDR3, as DNA: TGCGCCAGCAGCCGGCCGTCGGGACAGGGGAAGGGGTACAATGAGCAGTTCTTC. Its protein is CASSRPSGQGKGYNEQFF.